This TCR beta chain came from a study of T cells in Graves' hyperthyroidism and ophthalmopathy (dated by TCRdb to about 2019). Regarding the research as a whole: Peripheral blood samples were taken at initial diagnosis, before any treatment was given. The paper describes TCR Vbeta CDR3 sequencing of fewer than 150 peripheral blood samples, made up of about 40 ophthalmopathy patients, 70 to 75 hyperthyroidism patients and about 17 progressor patients. After sampling, hyperthyroidism patients received methimazole starting at 30 mg daily, and ophthalmopathy patients received high-dose intravenous methylprednisolone. Thyroid tissue and blood T-cell repertoires from more than 5 Graves' hyperthyroidism patients were also compared in the study. The roughly 91 discovery patients were randomly divided into training and test sets at a 7:3 ratio. A discovery cohort of roughly 100 patients, roughly 40 with Graves' ophthalmopathy and roughly 59 with stable Graves' hyperthyroidism, was used to find distinguishing TCR V-J signatures. Prospective prediction of ophthalmopathy was tested in an independent validation cohort of approximately 18 hyperthyroidism patients and some 17 patients who later progressed to ophthalmopathy.

In the germline V gene (reference sequence), CDR1 corresponds to LGHDT and CDR2 to YNNKEL. The germline ends are 15 bases apart after V is trimmed by 4 bases and J by 0 bases. Counted from cysteine to phenylalanine, this CDR3 has 16 amino acids. The entry retains the CDR3 DNA only, 48 bases that are in frame from base 1. Overall study results and their limits: A model built on a 13 V-J signature distinguished ophthalmopathy from stable hyperthyroidism, reaching 85% to 90% sensitivity and about 81% specificity in cross-validation and 80%/75% in testing. Blood samples also contained most of the expanded thyroid clonotypes (frequency above 0.001), which suggests that blood repertoires may reflect thyroid immune responses. No statistical method was used to fix the sample size in advance, and group allocation was not hidden from the investigators. In validation, the model predicted progression to ophthalmopathy a median of about 5.9 months before onset, with roughly 70% sensitivity and just under 75% specificity.

Graves' hyperthyroidism was defined as stable when no progression to ophthalmopathy occurred over 18 months of follow-up. The hyperthyroidism patients were between 18 and 65 years old and newly diagnosed, with a disease duration of less than 2 months. Patients with uncontrolled infections, other autoimmune diseases, pregnancy or lactation were excluded. Clinical symptoms, serum thyroxine and TRAb, thyroid ultrasound, and orbital computed tomography formed the basis for the diagnoses. PBMCs were separated from approximately 9.9 ml of fresh peripheral blood using Ficoll-Paque density gradient centrifugation. Total RNA was extracted with Trizol reagent, and quality was checked on an Agilent 2100 Bioanalyzer. Amplification of TCR beta CDR3 regions was carried out from RNA transcripts. The first round of RT-PCR for the TCR CDR3 was performed with the HTBI primer set and the Qiagen OneStep RT-PCR kit. The libraries were constructed in a second round of multiplex PCR and then size-selected and purified. Sequencing of the libraries was done on an Illumina HiSeq2000 using paired-end 100 bp reads. On the authors' methods: SOAPnuke was used to process the raw data, removing reads that contained adapters or uncalled bases, had a mean Phred below 15, or lacked an exact match to the constant primer or identifier. High-quality paired reads were merged using COPE v1.2.5, and each unique nucleotide sequence was defined as a clonotype. Clonotypes were aligned to IMGT TRBV, TRBD and TRBJ reference segments using MiTCR v1.1. Analysis was restricted to V-J combinations with a frequency above 0.0001, which covered roughly 99% of repertoires. A TCS score was defined as the ratio between F50 (clonal expansion) and ExV (chaos), using BLOSUM62-based TCRdist between CDR3 peptides within each V-J. Welch's t-statistics and random forest reduced fewer than 550 V-J features to under 15, which were used in a naive Bayes classifier (R e1071). TCRdb reworked the public reads: Q25 trimming with fastp, MiXCR clone assembly, productive beta chains retained. CDR3 protein duplicates are merged, each entry listing the most common genes and DNA. For this entry, the V and J calls and clone size follow TCRdb and not the study's own pipeline. For this sample there are roughly 380,000 distinct CDR3 sequences; around 14% appear just once. Of the sample, 9.5% to 12% falls within the top ten clones.

This clonotype was counted many times. Its antigen is unknown. The record has no base qualities; no much larger clone is one base away. Here the chain combines TRBV3-1 and TRBJ1-1; perhaps TRBD1 is the D gene, with 5 bases matching. This TCR was sampled from an older woman with Graves' hyperthyroidism. The material sequenced was blood. The nucleotide sequence reads TGTGCCAGCAGCCGATTTCCCGGGACGGTGAACACTGAAGCTTTCTTT. The resulting protein is CASSRFPGTVNTEAFF.